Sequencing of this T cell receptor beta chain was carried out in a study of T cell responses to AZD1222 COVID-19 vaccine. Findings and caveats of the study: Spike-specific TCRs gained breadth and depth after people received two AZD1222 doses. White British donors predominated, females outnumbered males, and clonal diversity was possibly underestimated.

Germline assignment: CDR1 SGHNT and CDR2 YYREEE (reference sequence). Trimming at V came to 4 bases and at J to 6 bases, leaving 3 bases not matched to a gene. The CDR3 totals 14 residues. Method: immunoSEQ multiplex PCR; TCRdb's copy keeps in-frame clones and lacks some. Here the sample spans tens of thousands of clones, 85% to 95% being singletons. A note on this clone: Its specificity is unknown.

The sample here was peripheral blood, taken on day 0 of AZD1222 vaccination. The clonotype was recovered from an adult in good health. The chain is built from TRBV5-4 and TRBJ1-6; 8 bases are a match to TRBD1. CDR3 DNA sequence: TGTGCCAGCAGCATGGGGACAGGTAATTCACCCCTCCACTTT. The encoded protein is CASSMGTGNSPLHF.